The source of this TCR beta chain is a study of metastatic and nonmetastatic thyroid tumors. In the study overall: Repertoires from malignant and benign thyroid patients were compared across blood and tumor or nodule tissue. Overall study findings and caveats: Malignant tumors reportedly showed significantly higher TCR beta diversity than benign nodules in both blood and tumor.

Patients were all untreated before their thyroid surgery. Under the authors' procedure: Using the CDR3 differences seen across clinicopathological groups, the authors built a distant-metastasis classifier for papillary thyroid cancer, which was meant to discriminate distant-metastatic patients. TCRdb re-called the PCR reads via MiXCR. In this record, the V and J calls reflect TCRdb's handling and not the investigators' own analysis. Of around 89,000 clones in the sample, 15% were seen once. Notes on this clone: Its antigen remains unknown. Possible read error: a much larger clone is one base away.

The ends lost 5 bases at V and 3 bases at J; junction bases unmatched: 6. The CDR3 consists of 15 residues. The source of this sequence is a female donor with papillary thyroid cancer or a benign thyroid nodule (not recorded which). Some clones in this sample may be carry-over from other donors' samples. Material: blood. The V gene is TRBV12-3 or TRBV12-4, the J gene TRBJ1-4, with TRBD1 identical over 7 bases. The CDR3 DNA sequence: TGTGCCAGCAGTCCCCGACAGGGACCTAATGAAAAACTGTTTTTT. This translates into CASSPRQGPNEKLFF.